This is a list of T cell receptor beta chains from one sample in a study of cytomegalovirus exposure and HLA in healthy donors. Clones were sequenced by immunoSEQ multiplex PCR, and TCRdb holds only the in-frame ones, with some missing. The data hold 150,000 to 200,000 clones, with more than 60% observed a single time. Material for sequencing was PBMCs. The source is a human donor in good health. The CDR3 runs from the conserved cysteine through the conserved F or W. A D gene is named only where the DNA matches it firmly. Expanded clones get a size class; other rows say once, few or many, or leave the size out.

cdr3_aa cdr3_nt d_call cdr3_length v_call clone_size j_call
CASTVDGGYGYTF TGCGCCAGCACCGTGGACGGGGGCTATGGCTACACCTTC . 13 TRBV5-1 once TRBJ1-2
CASTLDSAGDTQYF TGTGCCAGCACCCTAGACTCGGCGGGAGATACGCAGTATTTT . 14 TRBV2 . TRBJ2-3
CASSLLSNQPQHF TGCGCCAGCAGCTTGCTTAGCAATCAGCCCCAGCATTTT . 13 TRBV5-1 . TRBJ1-5
CASSEQGSTNEKLFF TGTGCCAGCAGTGAGCAGGGTTCAACTAATGAAAAACTGTTTTTT . 15 TRBV2 . TRBJ1-4
CASSLAGQSWEHF TGTGCCAGCAGCTTGGCTGGACAGTCTTGGGAGCATTTT . 13 TRBV5-6 . TRBJ1-5
CASSQYETGDPWGYTF TGTGCCAGCTCCCAGTATGAGACAGGGGACCCCTGGGGCTACACCTTC TRBD1 16 TRBV25-1 . TRBJ1-2
CASSSGGPDTQYF TGCGCCAGCAGCTCGGGGGGCCCAGATACGCAGTATTTT . 13 TRBV4-1 . TRBJ2-3
CASSVGEGAGYTF TGTGCCAGCAGCGTAGGGGAGGGCGCTGGCTACACCTTC . 13 TRBV9 . TRBJ1-2
CASSDDQETQYF TGCGCCAGCAGTGACGACCAAGAGACCCAGTACTTC . 12 TRBV10-2 . TRBJ2-5
CASSWGGQGNYTF TGTGCCAGCAGCTGGGGGGGGCAGGGAAACTACACCTTC . 13 TRBV11-3 few TRBJ1-2
CAISGDRGGVAFF TGTGCCATCAGCGGGGACAGGGGGGGCGTAGCTTTCTTT TRBD1 13 TRBV10-3 . TRBJ1-1
CASSGRGETQYF TGTGCCAGCAGCGGCAGGGGGGAGACCCAGTACTTC TRBD1 12 TRBV7-9 . TRBJ2-5
CASSIDRQGRNEQYF TGTGCCAGTAGTATAGACCGACAGGGGAGAAACGAGCAGTACTTC TRBD1 15 TRBV19 . TRBJ2-7
CASSLAGQGAGANEKLFF TGTGCCAGCAGCTTAGCAGGCCAGGGGGCCGGGGCTAATGAAAAACTGTTTTTT TRBD1 18 TRBV7-6 . TRBJ1-4
CASSFLQTSYNEQFF TGTGCCAGCAGTTTTTTACAGACCTCCTACAATGAGCAGTTCTTC . 15 TRBV27 . TRBJ2-1
CASSVLGFKPGANVLTF TGTGCCAGCAGCGTACTGGGCTTCAAACCTGGGGCCAACGTCCTGACTTTC . 17 TRBV9 . TRBJ2-6
CASSPSGNEQYF TGTGCCAGCAGCCCGTCGGGGAACGAGCAGTACTTC . 12 TRBV11-2 . TRBJ2-7
CASSFLGPATNEKLFF TGTGCCAGCAGTTTTCTGGGGCCCGCAACTAATGAAAAACTGTTTTTT . 16 TRBV27 few TRBJ1-4
CASSGTGGKNEQFF TGTGCCAGCAGTGGAACGGGGGGGAAAAATGAGCAGTTCTTC TRBD2 14 TRBV6-1 . TRBJ2-1
CASSEGGPQETQYF TGTGCCAGTTCCGAGGGAGGGCCTCAAGAGACCCAGTACTTC TRBD2 14 TRBV10-3 . TRBJ2-5
CTSSQTTTPSSYTTGLNTEAFF TGCACCAGCAGCCAAACAACCACCCCGTCTTCCTATACAACAGGTCTGAACACTGAAGCTTTCTTT . 22 TRBV1 . TRBJ1-1
CASSFEGYGETQYF TGTGCCAGCAGCTTCGAGGGTTATGGGGAGACCCAGTACTTC . 14 TRBV2 . TRBJ2-5